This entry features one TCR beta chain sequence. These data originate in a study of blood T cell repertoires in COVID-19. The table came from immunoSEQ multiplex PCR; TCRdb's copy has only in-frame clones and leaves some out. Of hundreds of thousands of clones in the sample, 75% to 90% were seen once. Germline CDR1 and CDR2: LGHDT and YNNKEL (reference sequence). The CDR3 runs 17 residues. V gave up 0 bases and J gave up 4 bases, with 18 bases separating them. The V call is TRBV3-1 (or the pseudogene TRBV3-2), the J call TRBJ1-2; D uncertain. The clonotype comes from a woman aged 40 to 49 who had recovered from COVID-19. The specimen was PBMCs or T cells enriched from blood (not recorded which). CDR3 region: CASSQESGYLSLYGYTF. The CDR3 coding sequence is TGTGCCAGCAGCCAAGAATCAGGCTACCTCTCCCTCTATGGCTACACCTTC.